The 16 T cell receptor beta chains presented below share a single source sample, sequenced in a study of cytomegalovirus exposure and HLA in healthy donors. The PCR used 60 Vbeta and 13 Jbeta primers. The method was immunoSEQ multiplex PCR; TCRdb's version includes in-frame clones alone and lacks a portion of them. The table includes 110,000 or so clones, less than 80% detected once. Sample: PBMCs. These receptors all stem from a woman between 50 and 59 years old in good health and CMV-seropositive.

The chain links TRBV5-4 to TRBJ2-3, with TRBD2 matching over 8 bases. The germline V gene has CDR1 SGHNT and CDR2 YYREEE (reference sequence). This CDR3 is 17 amino acids long. Germline trimming cut 4 bases from V and 4 bases from J; bases unmatched to any gene: 14. The CDR3 here is CASSQNLGGRIPDTQYF. In nucleotides, the CDR3 is TGTGCCAGCAGCCAAAACTTGGGCGGGAGGATCCCAGATACGCAGTATTTT.

This rearrangement joins TRBV27 to TRBJ2-3; TRBD1 matches 7 bases. V shed 8 bases and J 2 bases; nucleotides not matched to a gene: 7. The CDR3 consists of 14 residues. Per the germline V gene, CDR1 is MNHEY and CDR2 is SMNVEV (reference sequence). In DNA form, the CDR3 reads TGTGCCAGCCGCCGGGACAGTTTCACAGATACGCAGTATTTT. Its protein is CASRRDSFTDTQYF.

The rearrangement uses TRBV5-6 and TRBJ2-3; tentative D call: TRBD2 (6 bases). CDR1 and CDR2 (germline): SGHDT, YYEEEE. The CDR3 is made up of 15 amino acids. Trimming took off 2 bases at V and 0 bases at J, with 10 bases between the two ends. CDR3 in DNA: TGTGCCAGCAGCTTTTATAGCGGTAGCACAGATACGCAGTATTTT. This encodes CASSFYSGSTDTQYF.

The chain employs TRBV4-3 and TRBJ1-2; no firm D call. The CDR3 runs to 14 residues. CDR1 and CDR2 (germline): LGHNA, YSLEER. The V gene lost 3 bases and the J gene lost 6 bases, with 14 bases spanning the gap. The CDR3, as DNA: TGCGCCAGCAGCCATTATCAGGAAACGAATGGCTACACCTTC. Translated, it gives CASSHYQETNGYTF.

This chain uses TRBV4-2 with TRBJ2-7, with TRBD1 matching 7 bases. The germline V gene has CDR1 LGHNA and CDR2 YNFKEQ. CDR3 length equals 14 residues. J lost 4 bases, V lost 2 bases, and 5 bases had no gene match. This CDR3 is CASSQLGTVYEQYF. The CDR3 DNA reads TGTGCCAGCAGCCAACTGGGGACAGTGTACGAGCAGTACTTC.

The rearrangement joins TRBV7-2 to TRBJ1-1, with 9 bases matching TRBD1. CDR1 and CDR2 (germline): SGHTA, FQGNSA. The CDR3 length is 16 residues. The ends lost 3 bases at V and 0 bases at J; junction bases unmatched: 5. Here the CDR3 reads CASSFTGTGLNTEAFF. The CDR3 DNA follows: TGTGCCAGCAGCTTCACCGGGACAGGGTTGAACACTGAAGCTTTCTTT. Together with reference TRBV7-2 and TRBJ1-1, the CDR3 gives the full variable domain: GAGVSQSPSNKVTEKGKDVELRCDPISGHTALYWYRQSLGQGLEFLIYFQGNSAPDKSGLPSDRFSAERTGGSVSTLTIQRTQQEDSAVYLCASSFTGTGLNTEAFFGQGTRLTVV.

The chain has TRBV19 and TRBJ2-1; 10 bases are shared with TRBD1. The V gene's germline CDR1 is LNHDA and CDR2 SQIVND (reference sequence). Unmatched junction bases numbered 9, after V lost 5 bases and J lost 8 bases. This CDR3 region has 15 residues. The CDR3 nucleotides read TGTGCCAGTAGTCCAGACAGGGGGCGACGGTATGAGCAGTTCTTC. Translation gives CASSPDRGRRYEQFF. Looking up the rest from reference TRBV19 and TRBJ2-1 gives the full variable domain: DGGITQSPKYLFRKEGQNVTLSCEQNLNHDAMYWYRQDPGQGLRLIYYSQIVNDFQKGDIAEGYSVSREKKESFPLTVTSAQKNPTAFYLCASSPDRGRRYEQFFGPGTRLTVL.

The rearrangement links TRBV2 to TRBJ1-2; a weak D match, TRBD1 (5 bases). Trimming removed 6 bases at V and 0 bases at J, with 8 bases between. Per germline, CDR1 SNHLY and CDR2 FYNNEI. This CDR3 contains 13 residues. The CDR3 protein is CASSLTANYGYTF. In DNA, the CDR3 is TGTGCCAGCAGCTTGACAGCTAACTATGGCTACACCTTC.

The chain recombines TRBV11-2 with TRBJ1-4; weak D call: TRBD1 (5 bases). Per the germline V gene, CDR1 is SGHAT and CDR2 is FQNNGV. The V end lost 2 bases, the J end lost 7 bases, and 11 bases lay between the germline ends. The CDR3 totals 14 residues. CDR3 sequence reads: CASSLWAGREKLFF. The CDR3, as DNA: TGTGCCAGCAGCTTATGGGCAGGGCGTGAAAAACTGTTTTTT.

The rearrangement uses TRBV7-2 and TRBJ2-7, with D possibly being TRBD2 (6 bases). The CDR3 covers 16 residues. V lost 1 base to trimming and J lost 0 bases, with 13 bases between them. Looked up from germline, CDR1 is SGHTA and CDR2 is FQGNSA. The CDR3 DNA sequence: TGTGCCAGCAGCTTAGATCTAATGACTAGCTCCTACGAGCAGTACTTC. It specifies CASSLDLMTSSYEQYF.

This chain joins TRBV7-9 and TRBJ2-1; D is possibly TRBD2 (5 bases). The V end lost 5 bases, the J end lost 0 bases, and 11 bases lay between the germline ends. Per the germline V gene, CDR1 is SEHNR and CDR2 is FQNEAQ (reference sequence). This CDR3 is built from 15 residues. The CDR3 nucleotides read TGTGCCAGCAGCCGAGGGTCTAACTCCTACAATGAGCAGTTCTTC. Encoded protein: CASSRGSNSYNEQFF.

The chain is built from TRBV4-3 and TRBJ2-7, with D possibly TRBD1 on 5 matching bases. Trimming left V 3 bases short and J 1 base short, with 10 bases between. This CDR3 comprises 14 residues. Germline V CDR1 and CDR2: LGHNA, YSLEER. As DNA, the CDR3 is TGCGCCAGCAGCCAGGGCAGGGAATCCTACGAGCAGTACTTC. As protein: CASSQGRESYEQYF.

There are a few counts of this clone. The V call is TRBV19, the J call TRBJ1-5, with 8 bases aligning to TRBD1. The ends lost 3 bases at V and 1 base at J; junction bases unmatched: 2. Germline V gene sequence: CDR1 LNHDA, CDR2 SQIVND (reference sequence). This CDR3 is built from 15 residues. The CDR3 nucleotides read TGTGCCAGTAGTATGGACAGGGTCAGCAATCAGCCCCAGCATTTT. Encoded protein: CASSMDRVSNQPQHF.

The CDR3 region is CASTLGGGDGYTF. CDR3 in DNA: TGTGCCAGCACCCTAGGGGGTGGTGATGGCTACACCTTC. This chain connects TRBV7-2 to TRBJ1-2, with D possibly matching TRBD1 (6 bases). V was trimmed by 7 bases and J by 6 bases, leaving 15 bases between them. CDR3 length: 13 residues. In germline, CDR1 is SGHTA, CDR2 FQGNSA.

The gene calls are TRBV5-4 and TRBJ1-3, with D hard to call. This CDR3 has 15 residues. Germline values: CDR1 SGHNT, CDR2 YYREEE (reference sequence). Trimming left V 0 bases short and J 4 bases short, with 11 bases between. In DNA form, the CDR3 reads TGTGCCAGCAGCTTGGAGAGGGAGTCCGGAAACACCATATATTTT. It specifies CASSLERESGNTIYF.

This clone was observed a single time. V gene TRBV6-6 combines with J gene TRBJ2-7; 14 positions match TRBD2. Per the germline V gene, CDR1 is MNHNY and CDR2 is SVGAGI (reference sequence). The trim removed 6 bases at V and 9 bases at J, leaving 10 bases unmatched. This CDR3 region has 15 residues. CDR3 nucleotide sequence: TGTGCCAGCAGCATTCCCGGGACTAGCGGGGGAGGGCAGTACTTC. Encoded protein: CASSIPGTSGGGQYF.